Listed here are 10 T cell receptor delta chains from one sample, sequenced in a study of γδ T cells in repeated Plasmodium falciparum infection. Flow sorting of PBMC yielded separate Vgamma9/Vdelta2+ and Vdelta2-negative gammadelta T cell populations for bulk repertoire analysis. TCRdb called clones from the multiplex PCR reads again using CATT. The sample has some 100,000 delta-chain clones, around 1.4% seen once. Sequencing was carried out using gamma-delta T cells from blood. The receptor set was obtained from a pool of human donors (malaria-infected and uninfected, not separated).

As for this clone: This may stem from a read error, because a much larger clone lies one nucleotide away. The CDR3 nucleotides are TGTGCTCTTGGGACACTCTCGGGGGATACGGGTCCGTACACCGATAAACTCATCTTT. This codes for CALGTLSGDTGPYTDKLIF. V gene TRDV1 combines with J gene TRDJ1, with TRDD3 identical over 10 bases. There are 19 residues in the CDR3. The germline gives CDR1 TSWWSYY, CDR2 QGS. V gave up 5 bases and J gave up 0 bases; unmatched junction bases: 15.

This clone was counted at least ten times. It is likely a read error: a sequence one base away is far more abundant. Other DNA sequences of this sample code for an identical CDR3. CDR3 nucleotide sequence: TGTGCCTGTGACACCGTGGGGGCCTCGTACACCGATAAGCTCATCTTT. It specifies CACDTVGASYTDKLIF. The V gene is TRDV2, the J gene TRDJ1; maybe TRDD3 (6 bases). Germline assignment: CDR1 GEAIGNYY and CDR2 EKD. The CDR3 extends over 16 amino acids.

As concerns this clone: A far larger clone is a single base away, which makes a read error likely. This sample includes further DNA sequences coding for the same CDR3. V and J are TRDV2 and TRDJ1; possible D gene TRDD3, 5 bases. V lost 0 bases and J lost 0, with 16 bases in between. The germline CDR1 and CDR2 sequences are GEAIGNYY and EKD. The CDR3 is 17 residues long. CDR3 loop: CACDTVSSPGYTDKLIF. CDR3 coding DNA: TGTGCCTGTGACACCGTGTCCTCTCCTGGGTACACCGATAAACTCATCTTT.

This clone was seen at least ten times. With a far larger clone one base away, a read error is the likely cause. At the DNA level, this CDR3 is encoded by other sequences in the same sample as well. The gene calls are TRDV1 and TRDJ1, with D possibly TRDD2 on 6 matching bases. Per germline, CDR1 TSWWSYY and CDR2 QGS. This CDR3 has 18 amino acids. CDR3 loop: CALGELVLPVAGPDKLIF. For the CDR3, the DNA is TGTGCCCTTGGGGAATTAGTCCTACCCGTTGCGGGACCCGATAAACTCATCTTT.

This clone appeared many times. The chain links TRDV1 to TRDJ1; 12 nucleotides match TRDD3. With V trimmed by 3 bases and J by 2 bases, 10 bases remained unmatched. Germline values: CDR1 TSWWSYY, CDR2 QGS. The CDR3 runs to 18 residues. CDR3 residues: CALGDLPYWGILTDKLIF. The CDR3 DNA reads TGTGCTCTTGGGGACTTGCCCTACTGGGGGATACTGACCGATAAACTCATCTTT.

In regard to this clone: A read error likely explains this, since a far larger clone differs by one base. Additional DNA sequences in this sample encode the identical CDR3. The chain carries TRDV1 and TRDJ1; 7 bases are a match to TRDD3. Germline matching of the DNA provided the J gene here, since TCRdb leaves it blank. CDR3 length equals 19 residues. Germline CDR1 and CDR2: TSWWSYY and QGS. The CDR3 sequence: CALGGPQGVPRLGTDKLIF. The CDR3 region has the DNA TGCGCTCTTGGGGGACCACAAGGGGTGCCCCGTCTTGGAACCGATAAACTCATCTTT.

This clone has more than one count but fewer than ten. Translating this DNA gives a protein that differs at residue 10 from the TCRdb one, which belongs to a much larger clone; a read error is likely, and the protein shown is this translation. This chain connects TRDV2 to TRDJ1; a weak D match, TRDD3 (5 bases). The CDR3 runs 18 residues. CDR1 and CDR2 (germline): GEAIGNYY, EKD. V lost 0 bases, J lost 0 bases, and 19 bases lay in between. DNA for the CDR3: TGTGCCTGTGACACCGTTTACCGTGGGGAGAGAGACACCGATAAACTCATCTTT. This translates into CACDTVYRGERDTDKLIF.

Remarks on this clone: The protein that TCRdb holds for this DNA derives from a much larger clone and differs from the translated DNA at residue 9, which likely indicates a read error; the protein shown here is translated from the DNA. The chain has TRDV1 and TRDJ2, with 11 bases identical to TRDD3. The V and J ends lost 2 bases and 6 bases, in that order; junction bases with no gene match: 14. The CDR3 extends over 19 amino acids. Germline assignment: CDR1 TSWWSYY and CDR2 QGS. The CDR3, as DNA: TGTGCTCTTGGGGAAAGTATTACCTGCTGGGGGATACCCCCAGCACAACTCTTCTTT. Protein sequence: CALGESITCWGIPPAQLFF.

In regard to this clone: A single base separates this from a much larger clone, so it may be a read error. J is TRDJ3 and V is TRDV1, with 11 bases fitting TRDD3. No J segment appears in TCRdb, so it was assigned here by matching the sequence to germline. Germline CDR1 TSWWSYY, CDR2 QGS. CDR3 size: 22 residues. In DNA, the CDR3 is TGCGCTCTTGGGGGATTTCAGTACTGGGGGATATGGAGCTCCTGGGACACCCGACAGATGTTTTTC. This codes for CALGGFQYWGIWSSWDTRQMFF.

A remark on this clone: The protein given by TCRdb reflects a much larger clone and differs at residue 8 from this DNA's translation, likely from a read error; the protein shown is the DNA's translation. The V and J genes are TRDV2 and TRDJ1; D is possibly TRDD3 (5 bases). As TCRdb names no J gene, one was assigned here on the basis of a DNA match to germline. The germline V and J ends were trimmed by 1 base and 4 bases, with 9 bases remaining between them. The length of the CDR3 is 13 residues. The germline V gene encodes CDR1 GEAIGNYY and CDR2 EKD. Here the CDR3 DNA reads TGTGCCTGTGACACGGGATCCTTCGATAAACTCATCTTT. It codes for CACDTGSFDKLIF.